The rows below give T cell receptor beta chains drawn from one sample of a study of T cells in Graves' hyperthyroidism and ophthalmopathy. TCRdb re-derived calls from the multiplex PCR reads in MiXCR, one entry per CDR3 protein. The table records some 200,000 distinct CDR3 sequences, approximately 17% of them present only once. Sequenced sample: blood. The receptor source for this set is a man between 45 and 60 years old with Graves' hyperthyroidism. The CDR3 runs from the conserved cysteine through the conserved F or W. A D gene is named only where the DNA matches it firmly. A clone size is listed for some rows: how often the clone was seen (once, few, many), or a class if it is expanded.

clone_size j_call v_call d_call cdr3_length cdr3_nt cdr3_aa
few TRBJ2-3 TRBV7-9 TRBD2 16 TGTGCCAGCAGCCCGGGACTAGCGGCTCCCACAGATACGCAGTATTTT CASSPGLAAPTDTQYF
- TRBJ2-7 TRBV12-3/TRBV12-4 TRBD1 14 TGTGCCAGCAGTTTAGAGACAGGGAATTCCGAGCAGTACTTC CASSLETGNSEQYF
- TRBJ2-3 TRBV25-1 TRBD2 17 TGTGCCAGCAGTCCTCCGGGACTAGCGGAAAGCACAGATACGCAGTATTTT CASSPPGLAESTDTQYF
- TRBJ2-5 TRBV28 TRBD2 15 TGTGCCAGCAGTCCTCAGGGATCGGGGGGAAAGACCCAGTACTTC CASSPQGSGGKTQYF
- TRBJ1-2 TRBV7-9 - 15 TGTGCCAGCAGCTCAACTTTCAGGGAGGCATATGGCTACACCTTC CASSSTFREAYGYTF
few TRBJ2-1 TRBV7-9 - 11 TGTGCCAGCAGCTCAATAGATGAGCAGTTCTTC CASSSIDEQFF
- TRBJ1-4 TRBV7-9 TRBD1 15 TGTGCCAGCAGCTCCCCCGGGACAGGTGGGGCAAAACTGTTTTTT CASSSPGTGGAKLFF
few TRBJ2-1 TRBV24-1 TRBD2 15 TGTGCCACCAGTGATTCCCGGGACTACCACAATGAGCAGTTCTTC CATSDSRDYHNEQFF
- TRBJ2-1 TRBV7-2 TRBD1 14 TGTGCCAGCAGCTTCCGGACAGGGGGCAATGAGCAGTTCTTC CASSFRTGGNEQFF
many TRBJ2-7 TRBV20-1 TRBD2 15 TGCAGTGCCCTCCCGGGACTAGCGGGGGTCTACGAGCAGTACTTC CSALPGLAGVYEQYF
- TRBJ2-7 TRBV10-1 - 14 TGCGCCAGCAGTGAAAACGTACAGTCCCACGAGCAGTACTTC CASSENVQSHEQYF
- TRBJ2-1 TRBV28 - 19 TGTGCCAGCAGCCAATTGGAGACAGTACGGGACTTCTCCTACAATGAGCAGTTCTTC CASSQLETVRDFSYNEQFF
many TRBJ1-5 TRBV12-3/TRBV12-4 - 18 TGTGCCAGCAGCCCCAGAGTCGGTTATGAGCTTCACGGTCAGCCCCAGCATTTT CASSPRVGYELHGQPQHF
- TRBJ2-7 TRBV15 TRBD1 14 TGTGCCACCAGCAGGACGGGACAGAGCTACGAGCAGTACTTC CATSRTGQSYEQYF
many TRBJ2-3 TRBV2 TRBD2 18 TGTGCCAGCAGTGATTTGAATCTAGCGGGAGGGCCCACAGATACGCAGTATTTT CASSDLNLAGGPTDTQYF
- TRBJ2-5 TRBV3-1 - 13 TGTGCCAGCAGCCAAGTAAACCAAGAGACCCAGTACTTC CASSQVNQETQYF
many TRBJ1-2 TRBV30 - 14 TGTGCCTTTTTCCACGGGAGACATCACTATGGCTACACCTTC CAFFHGRHHYGYTF
many TRBJ1-1 TRBV6-6 - 14 TGTGCCAGCAGTTACGGAGGACAGCCAACTGAAGCTTTCTTT CASSYGGQPTEAFF
- TRBJ2-5 TRBV19 - 13 TGTGCCAGTAGAAGGGACATCCAAGAGACCCAGTACTTC CASRRDIQETQYF
many TRBJ2-3 TRBV10-3 - 14 TGTGCCATCAGTGAGCACATAGACACAGATACGCAGTATTTT CAISEHIDTDTQYF
- TRBJ2-7 TRBV7-9 - 12 TGTGCCAGCAGAGGGGACCCCTACGAGCAGTACTTC CASRGDPYEQYF
many TRBJ2-5 TRBV9 - 14 TGTGCCAGCAGCGTCCTCGGGGGGCCTGAGACCCAGTACTTC CASSVLGGPETQYF
few TRBJ1-6 TRBV4-1 - 17 TGCGCCAGCAGCCAGGGCCTGAGCCGCTCCTATAATTCACCCCTCCACTTT CASSQGLSRSYNSPLHF
few TRBJ1-1 TRBV19 - 13 TGTGCCAGTAAACTGACGGTCGGCACTGAAGCTTTCTTT CASKLTVGTEAFF
- TRBJ2-2 TRBV5-1 - 14 TGCGCCAGCAGCGCCGGGACAAACACCGGGGAGCTGTTTTTT CASSAGTNTGELFF
many TRBJ2-5 TRBV6-2/TRBV6-3 TRBD2 16 TGTGCCAGCAGTTACCCCCTAGCGGGAGTTGTAGAGACCCAGTACTTC CASSYPLAGVVETQYF
many TRBJ2-3 TRBV5-8 TRBD2 14 TGTGCCAGCAGCTGGAGCGGGAGGACAGATACGCAGTATTTT CASSWSGRTDTQYF
few TRBJ1-6 TRBV7-9 - 10 TGTGCCTCCGGCGAATCACCCCTCCACTTT CASGESPLHF
- TRBJ2-2 TRBV5-5 TRBD2 16 TGTGCCAGCAGCCCAACTAGCGGGAGCACCACCGGGGAGCTGTTTTTT CASSPTSGSTTGELFF
- TRBJ1-6 TRBV4-3 TRBD1 16 TGCGCCAGCAGCCGAAACAGGGGCTCCTATAATTCACCCCTCCACTTT CASSRNRGSYNSPLHF
few TRBJ2-7 TRBV9 - 15 TGTGCCAGCAGCCGAGGGCCTGGGGCAGATTACGAGCAGTACTTC CASSRGPGADYEQYF
- TRBJ1-1 TRBV5-1 TRBD1 15 TGCGCCAGCAGCCAGTCAGGGGGCGTAGGGACTGAAGCTTTCTTT CASSQSGGVGTEAFF
- TRBJ1-4 TRBV4-2 - 18 TGTGCCAGCAGCCCAAACCATATACCAGGGGAGACTAATGAAAAACTGTTTTTT CASSPNHIPGETNEKLFF
many TRBJ1-3 TRBV11-2 - 14 TGTGCCAGCAGCCGACCAGGGGTGGGAAACACCATATATTTT CASSRPGVGNTIYF
many TRBJ2-7 TRBV18 - 14 TGTGCCAGCTCAGCCGGGCTTCGAGGCTACGAGCAGTACTTC CASSAGLRGYEQYF
few TRBJ2-4 TRBV5-1 - 15 TGCGCCAGCAGCTTGGTTCAGGGCGCCAAAAACATTCAGTACTTC CASSLVQGAKNIQYF
- TRBJ2-3 TRBV24-1 TRBD2 17 TGTGCCACCAGTGACTTCGGACTAGCGGGAGGCACAGATACGCAGTATTTT CATSDFGLAGGTDTQYF
- TRBJ2-5 TRBV9 - 13 TGTGCCAGCAGCGTAGGGGGGCAAGAGACCCAGTACTTC CASSVGGQETQYF
few TRBJ2-5 TRBV3-1 TRBD2 19 TGTGCCAGCAGCCCCGGGACTAGCGGGAGAGGGGGGGTCCAAGAGACCCAGTACTTC CASSPGTSGRGGVQETQYF
many TRBJ2-7 TRBV28 TRBD2 13 TGTGCCAGCAGTTCTAGCGGGAGGAACGAGCAGTACTTC CASSSSGRNEQYF
many TRBJ1-2 TRBV6-1 - 14 TGTGCCAGCAGCAAGGACTTCCAAGGCTATGGCTACACCTTC CASSKDFQGYGYTF
many TRBJ2-2 TRBV20-1 - 16 TGCAGTGCTAGAGATGGAAGGCAGGGCAACACCGGGGAGCTGTTTTTT CSARDGRQGNTGELFF
many TRBJ1-3 TRBV30 - 14 TGTGCCTGGAGTGTACGGGGTGCCGGAAACACCATATATTTT CAWSVRGAGNTIYF
many TRBJ2-1 TRBV2 - 11 TGTGCCAGCACAGAGGACATCGGGCAGTTCTTC CASTEDIGQFF
- TRBJ2-3 TRBV9 - 12 TGTGCCAGCAGCGTATCTGCAGATACGCAGTATTTT CASSVSADTQYF
- TRBJ2-1 TRBV19 - 15 TGTGCCAGTAGTCGGGCAGGATCCTCCTACAATGAGCAGTTCTTC CASSRAGSSYNEQFF
many TRBJ1-1 TRBV3-1 - 14 TGTGCCAGCAGCCAATCAGTGAGGGGCACTGAAGCTTTCTTT CASSQSVRGTEAFF
many TRBJ2-5 TRBV5-4 - 14 TGTGCCAGCAGCTTGTCGGCGGGCCAAGAGACCCAGTACTTC CASSLSAGQETQYF
many TRBJ2-7 TRBV3-1 - 14 TGTGCCAGCAGTGCTGACGGCCTTTCCTACGAGCAGTACTTC CASSADGLSYEQYF
many TRBJ2-5 TRBV11-2 TRBD2 14 TGTGCCAGCAGCCAATTGACCCTAGCGGGCCCCCAGTACTTC CASSQLTLAGPQYF
- TRBJ2-7 TRBV20-1 - 11 TGCAGTGCTAATGGGGAGTACGAGCAGTACTTC CSANGEYEQYF
many TRBJ1-4 TRBV10-3 TRBD1 14 TGTGCCATCGCCGCAGACAGGGGTGGTGAAAAACTGTTTTTT CAIAADRGGEKLFF
- TRBJ1-4 TRBV7-2 TRBD1 15 TGTGCCAGCAGCGGAGGGACAGCCACTAATGAAAAACTGTTTTTT CASSGGTATNEKLFF
few TRBJ2-5 TRBV7-8 - 17 TGTGCCAGCAGCTTATTCGGCCAGGGGGTCCGGGGGGAGACCCAGTACTTC CASSLFGQGVRGETQYF
many TRBJ2-3 TRBV28 TRBD2 20 TGTGCCAGCAGCCCTACTAGCGGGAGGGCCTTCATCACTAGCACAGATACGCAGTATTTT CASSPTSGRAFITSTDTQYF